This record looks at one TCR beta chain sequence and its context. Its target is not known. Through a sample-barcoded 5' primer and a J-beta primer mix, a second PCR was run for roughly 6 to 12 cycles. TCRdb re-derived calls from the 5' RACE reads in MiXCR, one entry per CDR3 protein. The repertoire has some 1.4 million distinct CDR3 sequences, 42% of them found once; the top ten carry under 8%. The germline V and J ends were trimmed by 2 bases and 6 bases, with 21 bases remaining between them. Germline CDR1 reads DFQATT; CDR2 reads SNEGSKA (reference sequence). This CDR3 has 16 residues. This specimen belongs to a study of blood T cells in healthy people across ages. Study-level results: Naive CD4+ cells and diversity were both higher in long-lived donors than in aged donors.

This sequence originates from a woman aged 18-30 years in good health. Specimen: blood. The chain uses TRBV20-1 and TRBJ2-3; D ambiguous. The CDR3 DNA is TGCAGTGCTAGAAGTCTCCGGGCTAGAAGTGTGGATACGCAGTATTTT. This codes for CSARSLRARSVDTQYF.